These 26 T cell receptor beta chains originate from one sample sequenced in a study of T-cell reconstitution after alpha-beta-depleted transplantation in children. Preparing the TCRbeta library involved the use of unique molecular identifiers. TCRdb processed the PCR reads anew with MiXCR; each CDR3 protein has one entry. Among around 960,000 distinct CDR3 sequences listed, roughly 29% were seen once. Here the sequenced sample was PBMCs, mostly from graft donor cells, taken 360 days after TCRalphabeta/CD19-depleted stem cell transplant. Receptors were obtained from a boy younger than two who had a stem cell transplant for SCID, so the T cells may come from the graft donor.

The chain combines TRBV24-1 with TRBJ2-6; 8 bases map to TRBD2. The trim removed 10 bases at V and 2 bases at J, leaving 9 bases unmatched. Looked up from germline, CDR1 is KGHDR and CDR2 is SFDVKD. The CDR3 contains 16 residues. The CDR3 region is CATTLTGGAGANVLTF. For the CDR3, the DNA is TGTGCCACGACCCTCACCGGGGGGGCTGGGGCCAACGTCCTGACTTTC.

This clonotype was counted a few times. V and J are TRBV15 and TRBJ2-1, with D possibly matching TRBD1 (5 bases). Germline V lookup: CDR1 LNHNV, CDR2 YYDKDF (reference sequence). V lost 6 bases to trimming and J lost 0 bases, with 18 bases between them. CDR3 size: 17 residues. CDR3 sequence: CATRRMGRPYSYNEQFF. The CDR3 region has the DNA TGTGCCACCAGAAGAATGGGGCGACCTTACTCCTACAATGAGCAGTTCTTC.

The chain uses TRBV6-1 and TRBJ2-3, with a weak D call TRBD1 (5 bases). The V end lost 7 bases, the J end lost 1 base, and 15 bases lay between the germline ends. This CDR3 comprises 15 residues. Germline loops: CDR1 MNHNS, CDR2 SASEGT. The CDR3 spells CASIQGRVGTDTQYF. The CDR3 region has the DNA TGTGCCAGCATCCAGGGTCGGGTAGGCACAGATACGCAGTATTTT.

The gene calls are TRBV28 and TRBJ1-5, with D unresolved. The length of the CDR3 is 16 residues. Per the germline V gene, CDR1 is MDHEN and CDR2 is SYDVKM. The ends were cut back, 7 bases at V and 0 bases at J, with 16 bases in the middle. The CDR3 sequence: CASNMEIPNSNQPQHF. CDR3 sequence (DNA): TGTGCCAGCAATATGGAGATTCCCAATAGCAATCAGCCCCAGCATTTT.

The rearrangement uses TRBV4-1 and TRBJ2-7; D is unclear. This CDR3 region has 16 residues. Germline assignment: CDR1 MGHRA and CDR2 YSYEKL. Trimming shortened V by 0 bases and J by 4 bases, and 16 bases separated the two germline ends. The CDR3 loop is CASSQDFVIDPYEQYF. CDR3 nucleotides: TGCGCCAGCAGCCAAGATTTCGTGATCGATCCGTACGAGCAGTACTTC.

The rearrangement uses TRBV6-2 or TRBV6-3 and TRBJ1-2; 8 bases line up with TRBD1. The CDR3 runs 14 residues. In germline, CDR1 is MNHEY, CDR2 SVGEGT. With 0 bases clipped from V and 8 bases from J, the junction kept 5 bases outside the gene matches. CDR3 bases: TGTGCCAGCAGTTACTCCGGACAGGGTTTCGGCTACACCTTC. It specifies CASSYSGQGFGYTF.

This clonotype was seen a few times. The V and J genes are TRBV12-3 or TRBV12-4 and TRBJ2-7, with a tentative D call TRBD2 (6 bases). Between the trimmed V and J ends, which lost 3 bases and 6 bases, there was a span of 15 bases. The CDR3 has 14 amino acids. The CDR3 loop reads CASSFRALEGEQYF. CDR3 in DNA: TGTGCCAGCAGTTTCCGGGCCCTGGAGGGCGAGCAGTACTTC.

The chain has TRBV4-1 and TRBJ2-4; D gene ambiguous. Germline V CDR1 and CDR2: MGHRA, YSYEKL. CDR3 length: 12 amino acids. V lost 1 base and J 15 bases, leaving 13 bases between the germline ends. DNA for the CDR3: TGCGCCAGCAGCCAAGGATATCAGACTCGGTACTTC. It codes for CASSQGYQTRYF.

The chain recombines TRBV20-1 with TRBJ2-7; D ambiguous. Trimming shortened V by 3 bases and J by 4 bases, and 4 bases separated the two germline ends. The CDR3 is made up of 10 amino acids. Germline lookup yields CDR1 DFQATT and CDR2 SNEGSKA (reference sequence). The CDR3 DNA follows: TGCAGTGCTAGGGTGTACGAGCAGTACTTC. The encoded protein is CSARVYEQYF.

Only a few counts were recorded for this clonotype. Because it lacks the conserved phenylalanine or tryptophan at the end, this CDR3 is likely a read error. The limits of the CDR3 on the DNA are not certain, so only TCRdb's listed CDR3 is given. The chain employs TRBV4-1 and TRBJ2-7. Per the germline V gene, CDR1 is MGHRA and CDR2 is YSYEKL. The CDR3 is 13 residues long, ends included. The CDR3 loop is CASSLQGPLRVPL.

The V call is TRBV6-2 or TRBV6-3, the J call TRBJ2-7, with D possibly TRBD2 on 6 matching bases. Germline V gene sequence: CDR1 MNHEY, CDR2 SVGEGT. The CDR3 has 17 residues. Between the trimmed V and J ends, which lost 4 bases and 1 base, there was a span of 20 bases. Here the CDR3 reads CASSWYPDYLISYEQYF. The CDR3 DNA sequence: TGTGCCAGCAGTTGGTACCCGGACTACCTAATTTCCTACGAGCAGTACTTC.

CDR3 sequence (DNA): TGCGCCAGCAGCCCCCATACTCAAAATACGCAGTATTTT. Its protein is CASSPHTQNTQYF. This chain connects TRBV4-3 to TRBJ2-3; D gene uncertain. Germline V gene data show CDR1 as LGHNA and CDR2 as YSLEER. The CDR3 runs to 13 residues. Trimming took off 4 bases at V and 7 bases at J, with 12 bases between the two ends.

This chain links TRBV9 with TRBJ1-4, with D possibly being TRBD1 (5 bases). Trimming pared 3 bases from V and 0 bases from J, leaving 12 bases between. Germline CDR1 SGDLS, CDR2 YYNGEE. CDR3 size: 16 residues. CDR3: CASSGGAGPTNEKLFF. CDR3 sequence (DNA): TGTGCCAGCAGCGGCGGGGCGGGACCAACTAATGAAAAACTGTTTTTT.

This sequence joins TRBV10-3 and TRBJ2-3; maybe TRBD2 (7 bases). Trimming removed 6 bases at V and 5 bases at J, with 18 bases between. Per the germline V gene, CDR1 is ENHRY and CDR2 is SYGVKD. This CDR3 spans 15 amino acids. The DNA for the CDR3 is TGTGCCATCAGCCTCGGAGGGGGGGCAAAAGATACGCAGTATTTT. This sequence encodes CAISLGGGAKDTQYF.

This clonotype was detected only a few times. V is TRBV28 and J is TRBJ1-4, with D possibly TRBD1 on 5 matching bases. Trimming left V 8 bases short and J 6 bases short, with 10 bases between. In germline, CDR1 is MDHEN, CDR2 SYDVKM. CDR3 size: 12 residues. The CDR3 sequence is CASRTRDEKLFF. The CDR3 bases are TGTGCCAGCCGGACCAGGGATGAAAAACTGTTTTTT.

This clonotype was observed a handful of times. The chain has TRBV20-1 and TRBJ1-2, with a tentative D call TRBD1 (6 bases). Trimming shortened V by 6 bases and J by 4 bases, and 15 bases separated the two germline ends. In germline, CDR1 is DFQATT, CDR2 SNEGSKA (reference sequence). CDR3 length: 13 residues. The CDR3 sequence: CSAPGQLAYGYTF. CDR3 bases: TGCAGTGCCCCGGGACAACTAGCCTATGGCTACACCTTC.

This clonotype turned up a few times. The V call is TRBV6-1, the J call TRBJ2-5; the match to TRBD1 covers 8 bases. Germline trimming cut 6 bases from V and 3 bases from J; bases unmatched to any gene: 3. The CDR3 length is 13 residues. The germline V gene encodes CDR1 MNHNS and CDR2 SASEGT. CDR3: CASSDRGKETQYF. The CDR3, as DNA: TGTGCCAGCAGCGACAGGGGAAAAGAGACCCAGTACTTC.

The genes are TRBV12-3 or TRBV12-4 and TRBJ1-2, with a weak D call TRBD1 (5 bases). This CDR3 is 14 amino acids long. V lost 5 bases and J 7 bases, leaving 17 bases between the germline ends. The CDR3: CASSLRTKGSGYTF. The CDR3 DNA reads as TGTGCCAGCAGTCTTAGGACAAAGGGAAGTGGCTACACCTTC.

This CDR3 is CATSERGAAYNEQFF. The CDR3, as DNA: TGTGCCACCAGTGAGCGGGGGGCCGCTTACAATGAGCAGTTCTTC. The rearrangement uses TRBV24-1 and TRBJ2-1; 8 bases map to TRBD2. This CDR3 is built from 15 residues. Germline V gene data show CDR1 as KGHDR and CDR2 as SFDVKD. Trimming took 4 bases from V and 4 from J; bases not matched to a gene: 5.

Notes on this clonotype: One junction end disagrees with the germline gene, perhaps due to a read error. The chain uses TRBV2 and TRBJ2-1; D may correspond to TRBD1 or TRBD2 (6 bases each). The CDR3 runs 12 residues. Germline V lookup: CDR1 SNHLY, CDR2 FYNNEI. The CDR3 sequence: CASSLDNREAGF. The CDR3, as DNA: TGTGCCAGCTCCCTCGATAACAGGGAGGCGGGGTTC.

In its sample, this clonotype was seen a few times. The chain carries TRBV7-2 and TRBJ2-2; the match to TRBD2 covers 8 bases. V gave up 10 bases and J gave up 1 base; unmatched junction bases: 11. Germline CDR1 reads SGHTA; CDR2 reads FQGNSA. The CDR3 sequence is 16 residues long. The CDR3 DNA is TGTGCCACCAGGGGTCAGCGGGGGAGGAACACCGGGGAGCTGTTTTTT. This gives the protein CATRGQRGRNTGELFF.

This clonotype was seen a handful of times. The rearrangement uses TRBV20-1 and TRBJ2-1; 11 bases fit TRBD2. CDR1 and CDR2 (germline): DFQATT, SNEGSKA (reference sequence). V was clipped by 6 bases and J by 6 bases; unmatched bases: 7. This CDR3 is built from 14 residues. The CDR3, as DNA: TGCAGTGCCATAGCGGGGGGGCCCCGCAATGAGCAGTTCTTC. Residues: CSAIAGGPRNEQFF.

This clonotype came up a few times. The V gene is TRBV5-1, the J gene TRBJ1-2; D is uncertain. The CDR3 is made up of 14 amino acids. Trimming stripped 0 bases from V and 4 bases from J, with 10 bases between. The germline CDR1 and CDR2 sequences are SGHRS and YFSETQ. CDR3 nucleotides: TGCGCCAGCAGCTTGGGCCCGAAGATCTATGGCTACACCTTC. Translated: CASSLGPKIYGYTF.

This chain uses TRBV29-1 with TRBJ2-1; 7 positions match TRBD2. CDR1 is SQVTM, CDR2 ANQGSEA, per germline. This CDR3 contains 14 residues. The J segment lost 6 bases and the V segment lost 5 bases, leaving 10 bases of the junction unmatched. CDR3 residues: CSVQGGSSFNEQFF. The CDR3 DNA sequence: TGCAGCGTTCAGGGCGGGAGCTCTTTCAATGAGCAGTTCTTC.

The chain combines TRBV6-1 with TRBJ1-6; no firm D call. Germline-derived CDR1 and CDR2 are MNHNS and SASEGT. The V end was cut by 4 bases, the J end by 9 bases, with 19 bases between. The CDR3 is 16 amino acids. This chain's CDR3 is CASSVGVATRGSPLHF. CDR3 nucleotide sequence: TGTGCCAGCAGTGTCGGGGTTGCGACTCGGGGTTCACCCCTCCACTTT.

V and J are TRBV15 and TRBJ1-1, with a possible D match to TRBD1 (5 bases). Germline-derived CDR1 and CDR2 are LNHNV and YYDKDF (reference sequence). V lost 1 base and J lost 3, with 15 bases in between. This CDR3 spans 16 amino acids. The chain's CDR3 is CATSRGLLGGDTEAFF. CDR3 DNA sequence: TGTGCCACCAGCAGAGGACTTTTGGGAGGGGACACTGAAGCTTTCTTT.